The 18 T cell receptor beta chains below were found in one sample sequenced in a study of T cell repertoires in cytomegalovirus infection. No antigen has been identified for these receptors. One entry per CDR3 protein, called by TCRdb with MiXCR from the reads. The sample lists about 110,000 distinct CDR3 sequences, roughly 30% seen once, with roughly three quarters in the top ten. Here the sequenced sample was CD8+ T cells from cultured PBMCs, taken from culture after CMV antigen stimulation. The receptors were gathered from a human donor in good health (CMV status not recorded). Some clones in this sample may be carry-over from other donors' samples.

This clonotype was counted between two and nine times. The J gene is TRBJ1-1, the V gene TRBV2; 7 bases are a match to TRBD1. V dropped 8 bases and J dropped 3; count of bases not matched to a gene: 9. Germline V gene lookup returns CDR1 SNHLY and CDR2 FYNNEI. This CDR3 has 14 amino acids. DNA for the CDR3: TGTGCCAGCTTAAGGGAGGGGGCTGACACTGAAGCTTTCTTT. It is translated as CASLREGADTEAFF.

With respect to this clonotype: The junction departs from germline at one end; a sequencing error may be responsible. The chain carries TRBV12-3 or TRBV12-4 and TRBJ1-2; D is perhaps TRBD1 (5 bases). This CDR3 spans 12 amino acids. The CDR3 sequence: CAGREKNYGYTF. The CDR3 DNA sequence: TGTGCCGGCAGGGAGAAAAACTATGGCTACACCTTC.

This clonotype was seen repeatedly, ten times or more. This chain connects TRBV9 to TRBJ1-1; possibly TRBD1 for D (6 bases). With 3 bases removed from V and 4 bases from J, the gap between germline ends came to 16 bases. CDR1 is SGDLS, CDR2 YYNGEE, per germline. The CDR3 covers 15 residues. CDR3 coding DNA: TGTGCCAGCAGCGCCTCTACAGGGCAGGGCACTGAAGCTTTCTTT. Translation: CASSASTGQGTEAFF.

This clonotype was counted a few times. The DNA of the CDR3 is TGTGCCAGCAGCTCTTCGACAGGGGAGGCAGATACGCAGTATTTT. It codes for CASSSSTGEADTQYF. The chain carries TRBV7-3 and TRBJ2-3; 8 positions agree with TRBD1. The V gene end was trimmed by 4 bases and the J gene end by 4 bases; junction bases not matched to a gene: 7. The germline V gene encodes CDR1 SGHTA and CDR2 FQGTGA. The CDR3 loop spans 15 amino acids.

This clonotype has at least ten counts. This chain joins TRBV12-3 or TRBV12-4 and TRBJ1-1; tentatively, D is TRBD1 (5 bases). The germline V and J ends were trimmed by 4 bases and 1 base, with 16 bases remaining between them. The CDR3 sequence is 16 residues long. For the CDR3, the DNA is TGTGCCAGCAGTTATCTCGCCGGGACGAAGAACACTGAAGCTTTCTTT. Translation gives CASSYLAGTKNTEAFF.

This clonotype was observed at least ten times. The chain carries TRBV7-6 and TRBJ1-1; D is ambiguous. Trimming shortened V by 5 bases and J by 4 bases, and 17 bases separated the two germline ends. The CDR3 is 15 residues long. Germline V gene sequence: CDR1 SGHVS, CDR2 FNYEAQ. For the CDR3, the DNA is TGTGCCAGCAGCCCTAGACACAACGGCGGCACTGAAGCTTTCTTT. Translation gives CASSPRHNGGTEAFF.

The rearrangement uses TRBV13 and TRBJ1-4; possibly TRBD1 for D (5 bases). Germline V gene lookup returns CDR1 PRHDT and CDR2 FYEKMQ (reference sequence). Trimming stripped 4 bases from V and 5 bases from J, with 14 bases between. The CDR3 is 15 residues long. The CDR3 coding sequence is TGTGCCAGCAGCTCCGAGGGACGGGGGAATGAAAAACTGTTTTTT. This gives the protein CASSSEGRGNEKLFF.

The J gene is TRBJ2-7, the V gene TRBV27; possibly TRBD2 for D (5 bases). There are 13 residues in the CDR3. Germline CDR1 MNHEY, CDR2 SMNVEV (reference sequence). The germline V and J ends were trimmed by 4 bases and 4 bases, with 11 bases remaining between them. The CDR3 DNA is TGTGCCAGCAGTTGGACTGCAGAGTACGAGCAGTACTTC. Protein product: CASSWTAEYEQYF.

The J gene is TRBJ2-1, the V gene TRBV3-1; 9 nucleotides line up with TRBD2. The germline V gene has CDR1 LGHDT and CDR2 YNNKEL (reference sequence). This CDR3 region has 16 residues. V shed 5 bases and J 0 bases; nucleotides not matched to a gene: 5. CDR3 sequence: CASSYGGGASYNEQFF. In DNA, the CDR3 is TGTGCCAGCAGCTACGGCGGGGGGGCCTCCTACAATGAGCAGTTCTTC.

In regard to this clonotype: Compared with germline, one end of the junction differs, possibly owing to a read error. The V call is TRBV20-1, the J call TRBJ1-2; D is ambiguous. The CDR3 is 15 amino acids. The germline V gene has CDR1 DFQATT and CDR2 SNEGSKA (reference sequence). Here the CDR3 DNA reads TGCAGTGCTAGAGGAGGCCACAAACTTAACTATGGCTACACCTTT. Amino acids: CSARGGHKLNYGYTF.

This clonotype was observed a single time. Written as DNA, the CDR3 is TGTGCCACCAGGGGACAGGGGGTAACAGATACGCAGTATTTT. Translated: CATRGQGVTDTQYF. The J gene is TRBJ2-3, the V gene TRBV24-1; 11 positions agree with TRBD1. Germline loops: CDR1 KGHDR, CDR2 SFDVKD. V lost 7 bases, J lost 3 bases, and 2 bases stayed unmatched. The CDR3 contains 14 residues.

CDR3 sequence reads: CASSVGSGGANEQFF. As DNA, the CDR3 is TGTGCCAGCAGCGTAGGTAGCGGGGGGGCGAATGAGCAGTTCTTC. The chain employs TRBV9 and TRBJ2-1, with TRBD2 matching over 11 bases. Germline-derived CDR1 and CDR2 are SGDLS and YYNGEE. This CDR3 is 15 amino acids long. After removal of 0 bases from V and 7 bases from J, the junction contained 3 bases not matched to a gene. The variable domain in full, with the rest retrieved from reference TRBV9 and TRBJ2-1, is DSGVTQTPKHLITATGQRVTLRCSPRSGDLSVYWYQQSLDQGLQFLIQYYNGEERAKGNILERFSAQQFPDLHSELNLSSLELGDSALYFCASSVGSGGANEQFFGPGTRLTVL.

The chain combines TRBV4-1 with TRBJ2-3; 14 nucleotides align to TRBD2. Trimming took 2 bases from V and 0 from J; bases not matched to a gene: 4. Germline V CDR1 and CDR2: MGHRA, YSYEKL. The CDR3 is 18 residues long. CDR3 protein: CASSQRLAGGPSTDTQYF. Written as DNA, the CDR3 is TGCGCCAGCAGCCAACGACTAGCGGGGGGGCCCAGCACAGATACGCAGTATTTT.

In its sample, this clonotype was seen a few times. This chain links TRBV5-4 with TRBJ1-1; 10 nucleotides align to TRBD1. The ends lost 4 bases at V and 7 bases at J; junction bases unmatched: 4. The CDR3 has 13 residues. Germline V gene data show CDR1 as SGHNT and CDR2 as YYREEE (reference sequence). In DNA form, the CDR3 reads TGTGCCAGCAGCCTCGGGACAGGGGTTGAAGCTTTCTTT. It specifies CASSLGTGVEAFF.

This clonotype was seen repeatedly, ten times or more. The chain links TRBV7-9 to TRBJ1-1; unclear D gene. Germline CDR1 and CDR2: SEHNR and FQNEAQ (reference sequence). This CDR3 has 13 residues. Trimming pared 5 bases from V and 3 bases from J, leaving 10 bases between. CDR3 DNA: TGTGCCAGCAGCCTGGGGTCGTACACTGAAGCTTTCTTT. Translation: CASSLGSYTEAFF.

As regards this clonotype: A single base separates this from a much larger clone, so it may be a read error. The gene calls are TRBV28 and TRBJ1-1; no reliable D call. Germline-derived CDR1 and CDR2 are MDHEN and SYDVKM. CDR3 length: 16 residues. Trimming left V 10 bases short and J 0 bases short, with 21 bases between. CDR3 coding DNA: TGTGCCACCAGGAGCCCTAAGACACACATGAACACTGAAGCTTTCTTT. It specifies CATRSPKTHMNTEAFF.

The gene calls are TRBV5-1 and TRBJ2-7, with a weak D call TRBD1 (5 bases). Germline V gene lookup returns CDR1 SGHRS and CDR2 YFSETQ. V was pared by 5 bases and J by 3 bases, with 9 bases between. This CDR3 has 12 amino acids. The CDR3 spells CASRHDSYEQYF. The CDR3 DNA reads TGCGCCAGCAGACACGACAGCTACGAGCAGTACTTC.

This clonotype was seen a handful of times. This chain connects TRBV5-6 to TRBJ2-1; tentative D call: TRBD1 (5 bases). V was trimmed by 2 bases and J by 9 bases, leaving 12 bases between them. Germline V gene data show CDR1 as SGHDT and CDR2 as YYEEEE. The CDR3 length is 13 residues. The CDR3 bases are TGTGCCAGCAGCTTAGGTGGGGCGAGTGAGCAGTTCTTC. This sequence encodes CASSLGGASEQFF.